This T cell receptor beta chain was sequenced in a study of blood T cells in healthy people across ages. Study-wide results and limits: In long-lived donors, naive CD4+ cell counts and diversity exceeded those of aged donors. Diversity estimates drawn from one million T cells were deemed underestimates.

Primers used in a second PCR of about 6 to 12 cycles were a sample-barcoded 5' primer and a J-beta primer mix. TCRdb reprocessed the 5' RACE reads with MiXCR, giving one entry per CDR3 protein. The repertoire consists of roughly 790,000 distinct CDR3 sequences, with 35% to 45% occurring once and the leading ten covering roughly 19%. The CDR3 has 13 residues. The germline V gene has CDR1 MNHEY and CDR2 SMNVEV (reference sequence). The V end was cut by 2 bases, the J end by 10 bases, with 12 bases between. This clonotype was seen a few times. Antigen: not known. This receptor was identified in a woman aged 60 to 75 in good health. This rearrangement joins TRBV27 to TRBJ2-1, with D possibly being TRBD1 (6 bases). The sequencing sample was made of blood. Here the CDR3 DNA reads TGTGCCAGCAGTTTAGATTTGGGGGCCGAGCAGTTCTTC. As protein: CASSLDLGAEQFF.